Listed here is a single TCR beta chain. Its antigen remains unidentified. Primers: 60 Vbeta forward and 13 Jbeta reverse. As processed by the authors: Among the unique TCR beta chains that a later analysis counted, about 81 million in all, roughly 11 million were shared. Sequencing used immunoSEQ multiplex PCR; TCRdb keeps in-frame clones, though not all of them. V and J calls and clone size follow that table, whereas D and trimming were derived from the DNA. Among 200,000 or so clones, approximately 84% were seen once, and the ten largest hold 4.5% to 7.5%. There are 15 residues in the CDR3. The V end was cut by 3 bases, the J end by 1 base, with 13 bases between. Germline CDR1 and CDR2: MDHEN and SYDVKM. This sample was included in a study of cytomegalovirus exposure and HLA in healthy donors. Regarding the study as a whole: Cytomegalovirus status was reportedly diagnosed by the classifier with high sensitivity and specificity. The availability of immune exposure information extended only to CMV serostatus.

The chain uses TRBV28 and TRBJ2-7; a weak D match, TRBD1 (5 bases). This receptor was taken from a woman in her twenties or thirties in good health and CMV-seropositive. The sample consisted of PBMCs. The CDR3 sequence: CASSLSQGWSYEQYF. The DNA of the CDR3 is TGTGCCAGCAGTTTGTCCCAGGGATGGTCCTACGAGCAGTACTTC. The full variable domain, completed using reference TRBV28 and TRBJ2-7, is DVKVTQSSRYLVKRTGEKVFLECVQDMDHENMFWYRQDPGLGLRLIYFSYDVKMKEKGDIPEGYSVSREKKERFSLILESASTNQTSMYLCASSLSQGWSYEQYFGPGTRLTVT.